This T cell receptor beta chain was found in a study of technical replicates of blood from four donors (dated by TCRdb to about 2017). In the case of this clone: Its antigen specificity is not known. Base qualities are missing; no much larger clone stands one base away.

The method behind the library was the immunoSEQ multiplex PCR assay. The table was pulled from immuneACCESS by TCRdb, which kept in-frame rearrangements only. Such tables lose some clones; where checked, under half of the loss comes from unresolved V genes, and the rest has no known cause. This sample is represented by over 70,000 clones; around 97% of them were singletons. The top ten clonotypes cover approximately 0.21% of the sample. Sequences LNHDA (CDR1) and SQIVND (CDR2) are obtained from the germline V gene (reference sequence). V is pruned by 8 bases and J by 5 bases, leaving 5 bases of the junction without a gene match. The CDR3 holds 13 amino acids from the cysteine to the phenylalanine. Only CDR3 DNA remains: 39 bases, in frame from the first base.

The chain is made from TRBV19 and TRBJ1-2; 10 bases in between match TRBD1. The sequence came from a human donor in good health. The material sequenced was T cells isolated from PBMCs. CDR3 protein: CASFGQGEYGYTF. The DNA reads TGTGCCAGTTTTGGACAGGGGGAGTATGGCTACACCTTC.